Listed here is a single TCR beta chain. Its antigen is unknown. Base quality data are lacking; no much larger clone is found one base away. The immunoSEQ Assay, a bias-controlled multiplex PCR, was used to amplify TCRbeta CDR3 regions from genomic DNA. The study's own analysis went as follows. Nucleated cell counts per sample were estimated from amplification of reference gene primers within the assay. To quantify the absolute abundance of each unique TCRbeta CDR3 rearrangement, sequence reads were collapsed and filtered. For each sample, productive Simpson clonality was calculated as the square root of Simpson's diversity index over productive rearrangements. Held by TCRdb, this immuneACCESS table contains in-frame sequences only and omits some clones. Under half of the omission traces to an unresolved V gene where checked; the cause of the rest is unknown. Clone size and the V and J calls come from that table; the DNA yielded D and trimming. For this sample the table gives some 120,000 clones, of which 84% were detected only once. The ten largest clones take up around 13% of the sample.

The data are from a study of blood T cell repertoires in COVID-19 (dated by TCRdb to 2020 to 2021). At the level of the whole study: Samples from collaborators originated in the United States, Italy and Spain and spanned both the acute and convalescent phases of COVID-19. The material from the prospective study consisted of cDNA or gDNA derived from T cells, B-cell-depleted T cells, or PBMCs. The dataset comprised deeply sampled blood TCRbeta repertoires from subjects exposed to, actively infected with, or recovered from COVID-19. A freely available public database, intended as a resource for researchers studying the immune response to SARS-CoV-2, is where the repertoires were released. Samples were obtained from the ongoing ImmuneRACE study (first 160 participants) and from over a thousand subjects provided by 6 global collaborators. Sample metadata almost always included a de-identified subject ID, COVID-19 status, age in years and sex. HLA class I and class II types, where available, came from metadata supplied by the sample provider rather than from assay-based typing. The full study reports these points: Clinical and demographic metadata were provided uncurated, with the amount varying by source and participant.

Trimming at the junction amounts to 2 bases on V and 4 bases on J, and the germline ends lie 9 bases apart. Including the terminal cysteine and phenylalanine, the CDR3 comprises 14 residues. Only the CDR3 region is kept as DNA, spanning 42 bases read in frame from base 1. Looking up the germline V gene yields CDR1 MNHEY and CDR2 SVGAGI. The collaborating institutions used their own protocols to collect whole blood in K2EDTA tubes. For TCRbeta analysis, collaborators shipped samples as frozen whole blood, isolated PBMCs, or DNA extracted from either of those sample types. The sequencing sample was made of peripheral blood. This TCR was recovered from a human donor in a cohort sampled during active COVID-19. Recombination connected TRBV6-5 to TRBJ1-5, with the D gene too uncertain to name. Read as DNA, the sequence is TGTGCCAGCAGTTACGCACAGAGTAATCAGCCCCAGCATTTT. It translates to CASSYAQSNQPQHF.